This entry lists 16 T cell receptor beta chains sequenced from one sample in a study of beta chain features in type 1 diabetes. Reverse transcription of all isolated RNA meant that expressed TCRB transcripts were sequenced. TCRdb keeps only in-frame clones here, not all; method: immunoSEQ multiplex PCR. The sample contains more than 300,000 clones, over 12% of which appear only once. Input material: naive CD4+ T cells from blood. The receptors were gathered from a young woman in good health.

The chain links TRBV25-1 to TRBJ1-2; D ambiguous. Trimming took off 4 bases at V and 4 bases at J, with 13 bases between the two ends. Germline V gene sequence: CDR1 MGHDK, CDR2 SYGVNS. The length of the CDR3 is 14 residues. CDR3 sequence (DNA): TGTGCCAGCAGTGTCGAGGGTGGTTTCTATGGCTACACCTTC. It translates to CASSVEGGFYGYTF.

This clone turned up a few times. The chain joins TRBV7-9 to TRBJ2-3, with D maybe TRBD2 (5 bases). From germline, CDR1 is SEHNR and CDR2 FQNEAQ (reference sequence). The length of the CDR3 is 14 residues. Trimming shortened V by 5 bases and J by 2 bases, and 11 bases separated the two germline ends. CDR3 nucleotide sequence: TGTGCCAGCAGCCCACGGACTCACACAGATACGCAGTATTTT. This sequence encodes CASSPRTHTDTQYF.

This CDR3 is CASSSTSGRTGELFF. The CDR3 DNA reads as TGTGCCAGCTCAAGCACTAGCGGGAGAACCGGGGAGCTGTTTTTT. The chain couples TRBV18 to TRBJ2-2; TRBD2 matches 11 bases. This CDR3 has 15 amino acids. From germline, CDR1 is KGHSH and CDR2 LQKENI. J gave up 5 bases and V 5 bases, and 4 bases lay outside the gene matches.

The genes are TRBV30 and TRBJ2-1, with 10 bases identical to TRBD2. Germline CDR1 GTSNPN, CDR2 SVGIG (reference sequence). The junction had 12 bases not matched to a gene; V was cut back by 8 bases and J by 8 bases. The CDR3 runs to 14 residues. The CDR3 sequence: CAPPPSGRADEQFF. In DNA form, the CDR3 reads TGTGCCCCTCCGCCGAGCGGGAGGGCCGATGAGCAGTTCTTC.

The J gene is TRBJ1-2, the V gene TRBV30, with TRBD1 matching over 9 bases. Germline CDR1 GTSNPN, CDR2 SVGIG (reference sequence). The CDR3 loop spans 17 amino acids. Germline trimming cut 0 bases from V and 8 bases from J; bases unmatched to any gene: 16. For the CDR3, the DNA is TGTGCCTGGAGTGTTCCCGGGACAGGGAGCCCTAGGAGAGGCTACACCTTC. Amino acids: CAWSVPGTGSPRRGYTF. Variable domain in full (rest from reference TRBV30 and TRBJ1-2): SQTIHQWPATLVQPVGSPLSLECTVEGTSNPNLYWYRQAAGRGLQLLFYSVGIGQISSEVPQNLSASRPQDRQFILSSKKLLLSDSGFYLCAWSVPGTGSPRRGYTFGSGTRLTVV.

The V and J genes are TRBV7-2 and TRBJ2-3; TRBD2 agrees at 11 bases. The germline CDR1 and CDR2 sequences are SGHTA and FQGNSA. V shed 2 bases and J 3 bases; nucleotides not matched to a gene: 13. CDR3 length equals 19 residues. In nucleotides, the CDR3 is TGTGCCAGCAGCTTAATTATCGGGCTAGCGGGAGGTGGGACAGATACGCAGTATTTT. Translating gives CASSLIIGLAGGGTDTQYF.

This clone was counted between two and nine times. V is TRBV4-3 and J is TRBJ2-1; 8 bases match TRBD2. Per germline, CDR1 LGHNA and CDR2 YSLEER. CDR3 size: 17 residues. The trim removed 0 bases at V and 9 bases at J, leaving 13 bases unmatched. CDR3 bases: TGCGCCAGCAGCCAAGAGCGGGCGGGAGGTTGGCTAAGTGAGCAGTTCTTC. It codes for CASSQERAGGWLSEQFF.

This clone was observed a few times. The chain employs TRBV30 and TRBJ2-1; 8 bases match TRBD2. The trim removed 1 base at V and 12 bases at J, leaving 14 bases unmatched. Germline loops: CDR1 GTSNPN, CDR2 SVGIG (reference sequence). The CDR3 covers 15 residues. For the CDR3, the DNA is TGTGCCTGGAGTGAGGGGTTAGCGGGACTTAGGTGGCAGTTCTTC. It translates to CAWSEGLAGLRWQFF. Full variable domain (outside the CDR3, taken from reference TRBV30 and TRBJ2-1): SQTIHQWPATLVQPVGSPLSLECTVEGTSNPNLYWYRQAAGRGLQLLFYSVGIGQISSEVPQNLSASRPQDRQFILSSKKLLLSDSGFYLCAWSEGLAGLRWQFFGPGTRLTVL.

The chain couples TRBV6-5 to TRBJ2-7; perhaps TRBD2 as D (6 bases). The CDR3 covers 14 residues. Looked up from germline, CDR1 is MNHEY and CDR2 is SVGAGI. V was cut by 6 bases and J by 5 bases, with 17 bases left in between. CDR3 protein: CASRPLREIHEQYF. For the CDR3, the DNA is TGTGCCAGCAGACCACTTCGGGAGATCCACGAGCAGTACTTC.

Details on this clone: Additional DNA sequences in this sample encode the identical CDR3. This rearrangement joins TRBV7-9 to TRBJ1-1; the D is unclear. Germline CDR1 reads SEHNR; CDR2 reads FQNEAQ (reference sequence). Trimming cost V 0 bases and J 1 base, with 6 bases left between them. This CDR3 is 14 amino acids long. CDR3 coding DNA: TGTGCCAGCAGCTTAGCGGGCCGGAACACTGAAGCTTTCTTT. Its translation: CASSLAGRNTEAFF.

This clone was seen a few times. CDR3 sequence: CASSPDRPYEQYF. The CDR3 DNA is TGTGCCAGCTCACCGGACAGACCCTACGAGCAGTACTTC. The chain uses TRBV18 and TRBJ2-7; D perhaps matches TRBD1 (6 bases). The V and J ends lost 3 bases and 2 bases respectively, with 8 bases between them. Per germline, CDR1 KGHSH and CDR2 LQKENI. The CDR3 loop spans 13 amino acids.

This clone was seen more than once but under ten times. The chain links TRBV29-1 to TRBJ2-1; D gene uncertain. Trimming removed 0 bases at V and 9 bases at J, with 12 bases between. Germline V gives CDR1 SQVTM, CDR2 ANQGSEA. The CDR3 spans 13 residues. The CDR3 DNA reads as TGCAGCGTTGAAGATCCCTATGGTGTTGAGCAGTTCTTC. Protein sequence: CSVEDPYGVEQFF.

The table lists this clone with a few counts. The chain employs TRBV9 and TRBJ2-7, with TRBD2 matching 7 bases. CDR1 SGDLS and CDR2 YYNGEE come from the germline V gene. The ends lost 0 bases at V and 0 bases at J; junction bases unmatched: 3. CDR3 length: 15 residues. The CDR3 region is CASSVGAGDSYEQYF. The CDR3 DNA reads TGTGCCAGCAGCGTAGGGGCGGGAGACTCCTACGAGCAGTACTTC.

Only a few counts were recorded for this clone. The gene calls are TRBV28 and TRBJ1-2; D is undetermined. In germline, CDR1 is MDHEN, CDR2 SYDVKM. CDR3 length: 12 amino acids. Between the trimmed V and J ends, which lost 2 bases and 8 bases, there was a span of 9 bases. CDR3 amino acids: CASSLGARGYTF. The CDR3 coding sequence is TGTGCCAGCAGTTTAGGTGCTCGGGGCTACACCTTC.

The sample holds a few counts of this clone. The chain carries TRBV20-1 and TRBJ2-1, with D maybe TRBD1 (5 bases). Trimming cost V 5 bases and J 6 bases, with 8 bases left between them. The germline V gene has CDR1 DFQATT and CDR2 SNEGSKA (reference sequence). The CDR3 has 11 amino acids. The CDR3 DNA follows: TGCAGTGCTGATCAGGGCAATGAGCAGTTCTTC. This sequence encodes CSADQGNEQFF.

Points on this clone: Other DNA variants within this sample encode the same CDR3. This chain connects TRBV6-5 to TRBJ2-7; 9 bases agree with TRBD1. Germline loops: CDR1 MNHEY, CDR2 SVGAGI. The CDR3 totals 15 residues. The V segment lost 0 bases and the J segment 6 bases; nucleotides outside the gene matches: 6. CDR3 amino acids: CASSYSRDRASEQYF. For the CDR3, the DNA is TGTGCCAGCAGTTACTCGAGGGACAGGGCGAGCGAGCAGTACTTC.